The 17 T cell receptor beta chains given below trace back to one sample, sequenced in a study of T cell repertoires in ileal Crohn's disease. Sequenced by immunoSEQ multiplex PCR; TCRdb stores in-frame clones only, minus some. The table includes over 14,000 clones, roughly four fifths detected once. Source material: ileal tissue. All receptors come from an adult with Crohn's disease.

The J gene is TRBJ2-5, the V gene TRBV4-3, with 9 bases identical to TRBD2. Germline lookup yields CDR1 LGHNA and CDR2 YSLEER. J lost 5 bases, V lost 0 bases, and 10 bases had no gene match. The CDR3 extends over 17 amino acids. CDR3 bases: TGCGCCAGCAGCCAAGAGGTCAGGGCTAGCGGGGCCGAGACCCAGTACTTC. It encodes CASSQEVRASGAETQYF.

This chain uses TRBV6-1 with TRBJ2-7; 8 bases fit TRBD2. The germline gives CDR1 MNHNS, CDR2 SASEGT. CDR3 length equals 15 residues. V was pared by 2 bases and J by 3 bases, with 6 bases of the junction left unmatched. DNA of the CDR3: TGTGCCAGCAGTGAACAAGCGGGGGACCTCTACGAGCAGTACTTC. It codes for CASSEQAGDLYEQYF.

CDR3: CASRTGFLSYEQYF. The DNA of the CDR3 is TGTGCCAGCAGGACGGGATTTCTCTCCTACGAGCAGTACTTC. The J gene is TRBJ2-7, the V gene TRBV2; D may be TRBD2 (5 bases). V was pared by 6 bases and J by 0 bases, with 12 bases between. Per germline, CDR1 SNHLY and CDR2 FYNNEI. The CDR3 has 14 residues.

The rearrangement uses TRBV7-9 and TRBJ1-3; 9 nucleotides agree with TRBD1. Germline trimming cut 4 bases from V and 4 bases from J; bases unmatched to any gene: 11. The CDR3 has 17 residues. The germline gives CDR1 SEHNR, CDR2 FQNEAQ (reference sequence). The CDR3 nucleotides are TGTGCCAGCAGCTCAGGGACAGGGCCCGTAACCGGAAACACCATATATTTT. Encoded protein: CASSSGTGPVTGNTIYF.

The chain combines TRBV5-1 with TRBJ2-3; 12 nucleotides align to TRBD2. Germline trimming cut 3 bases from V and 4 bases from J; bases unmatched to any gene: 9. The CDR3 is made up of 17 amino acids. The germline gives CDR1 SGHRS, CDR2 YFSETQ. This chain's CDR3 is CASSSSGRLAGADTQYF. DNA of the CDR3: TGCGCCAGCAGCTCCTCCGGCAGACTAGCGGGGGCAGATACGCAGTATTTT.

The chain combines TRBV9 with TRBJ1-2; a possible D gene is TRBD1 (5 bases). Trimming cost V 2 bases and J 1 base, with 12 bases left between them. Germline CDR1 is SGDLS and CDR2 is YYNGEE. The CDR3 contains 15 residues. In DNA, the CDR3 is TGTGCCAGCAGCGTGGGGCGTGAGAATAACTATGGCTACACCTTC. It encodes CASSVGRENNYGYTF.

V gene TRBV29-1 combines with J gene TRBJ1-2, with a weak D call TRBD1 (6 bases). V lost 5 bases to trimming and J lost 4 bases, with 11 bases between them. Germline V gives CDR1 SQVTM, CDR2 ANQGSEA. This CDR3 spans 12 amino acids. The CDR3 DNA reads TGCAGCGTTTACAGGGCCAGCTATGGCTACACCTTC. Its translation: CSVYRASYGYTF.

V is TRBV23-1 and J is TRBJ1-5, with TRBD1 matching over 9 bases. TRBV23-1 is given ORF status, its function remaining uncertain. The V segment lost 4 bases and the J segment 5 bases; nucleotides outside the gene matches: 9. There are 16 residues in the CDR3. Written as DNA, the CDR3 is TGCGCCAGCAGTCGAAGCGGGACAGGGAGCGATCAGCCCCAGCATTTT. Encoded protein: CASSRSGTGSDQPQHF.

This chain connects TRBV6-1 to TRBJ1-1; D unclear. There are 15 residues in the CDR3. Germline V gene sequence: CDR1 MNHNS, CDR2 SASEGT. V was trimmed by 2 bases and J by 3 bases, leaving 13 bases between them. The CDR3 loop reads CASSESVGRDTEAFF. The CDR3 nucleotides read TGTGCCAGCAGTGAATCGGTAGGGAGGGACACTGAAGCTTTCTTT.

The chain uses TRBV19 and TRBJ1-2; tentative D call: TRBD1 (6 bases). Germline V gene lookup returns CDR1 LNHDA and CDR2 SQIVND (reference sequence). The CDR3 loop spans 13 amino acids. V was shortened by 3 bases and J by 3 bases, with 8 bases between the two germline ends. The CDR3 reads CASSITGYYGYTF. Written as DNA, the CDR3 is TGTGCCAGTAGTATCACAGGGTACTATGGCTACACCTTC.

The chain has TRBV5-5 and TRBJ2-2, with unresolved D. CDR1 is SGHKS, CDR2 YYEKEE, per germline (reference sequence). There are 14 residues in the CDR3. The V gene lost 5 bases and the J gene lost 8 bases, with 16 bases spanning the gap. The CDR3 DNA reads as TGTGCCAGCAGTACAGTGCCCAGTTCGGGGGAGCTGTTTTTT. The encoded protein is CASSTVPSSGELFF.

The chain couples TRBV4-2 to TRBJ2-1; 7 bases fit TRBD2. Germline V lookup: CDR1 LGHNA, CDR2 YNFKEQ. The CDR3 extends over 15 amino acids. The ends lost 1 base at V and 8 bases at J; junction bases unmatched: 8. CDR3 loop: CASSQVRGESYEQFF. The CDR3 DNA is TGTGCCAGCAGCCAAGTTCGGGGGGAAAGCTATGAGCAGTTCTTC.

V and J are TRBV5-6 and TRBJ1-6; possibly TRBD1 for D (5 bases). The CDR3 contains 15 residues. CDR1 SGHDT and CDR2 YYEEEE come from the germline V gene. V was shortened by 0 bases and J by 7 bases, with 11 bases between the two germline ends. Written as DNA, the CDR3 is TGTGCCAGCAGCTTGGCCACCCGGGGGAATTCACCCCTCCACTTT. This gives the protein CASSLATRGNSPLHF.

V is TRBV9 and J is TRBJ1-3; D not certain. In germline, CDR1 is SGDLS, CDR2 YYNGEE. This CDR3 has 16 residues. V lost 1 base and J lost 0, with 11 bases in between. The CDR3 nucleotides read TGTGCCAGCAGCGTATCCAGCGGCATCTCTGGAAACACCATATATTTT. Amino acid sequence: CASSVSSGISGNTIYF.

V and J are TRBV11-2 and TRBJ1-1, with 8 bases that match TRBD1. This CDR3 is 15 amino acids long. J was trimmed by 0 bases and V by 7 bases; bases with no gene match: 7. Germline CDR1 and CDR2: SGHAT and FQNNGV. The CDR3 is CASNDRGRMNTEAFF. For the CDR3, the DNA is TGTGCCAGCAACGACAGGGGTCGGATGAACACTGAAGCTTTCTTT.

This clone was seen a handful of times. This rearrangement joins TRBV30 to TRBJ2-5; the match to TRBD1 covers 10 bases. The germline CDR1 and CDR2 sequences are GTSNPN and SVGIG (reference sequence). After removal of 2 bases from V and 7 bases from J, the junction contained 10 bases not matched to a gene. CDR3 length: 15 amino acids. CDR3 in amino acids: CAWSSQTGGPGTQYF. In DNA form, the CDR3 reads TGTGCCTGGAGTTCACAGACAGGGGGCCCTGGGACCCAGTACTTC.

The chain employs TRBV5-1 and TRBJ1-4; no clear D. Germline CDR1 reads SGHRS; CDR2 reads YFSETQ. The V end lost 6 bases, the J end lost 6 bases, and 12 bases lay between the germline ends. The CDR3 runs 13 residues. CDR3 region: CASTGSEDEKLFF. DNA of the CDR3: TGCGCCAGCACGGGGTCGGAAGATGAAAAACTGTTTTTT. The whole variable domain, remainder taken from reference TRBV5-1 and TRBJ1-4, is KAGVTQTPRYLIKTRGQQVTLSCSPISGHRSVSWYQQTPGQGLQFLFEYFSETQRNKGNFPGRFSGRQFSNSRSEMNVSTLELGDSALYLCASTGSEDEKLFFGSGTQLSVL.